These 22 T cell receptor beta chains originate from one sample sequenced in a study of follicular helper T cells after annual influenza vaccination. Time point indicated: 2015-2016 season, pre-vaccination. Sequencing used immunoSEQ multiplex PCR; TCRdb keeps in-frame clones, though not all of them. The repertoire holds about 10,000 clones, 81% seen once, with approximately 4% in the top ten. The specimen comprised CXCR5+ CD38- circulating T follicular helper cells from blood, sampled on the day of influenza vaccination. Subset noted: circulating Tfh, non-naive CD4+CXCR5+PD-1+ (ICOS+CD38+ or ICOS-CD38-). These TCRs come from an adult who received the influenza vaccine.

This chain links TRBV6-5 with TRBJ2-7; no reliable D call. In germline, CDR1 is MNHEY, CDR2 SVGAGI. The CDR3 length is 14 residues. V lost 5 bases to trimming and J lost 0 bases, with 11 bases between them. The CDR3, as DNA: TGTGCCAGCAGTCTACTGAGTAGCTCCTACGAGCAGTACTTC. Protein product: CASSLLSSSYEQYF.

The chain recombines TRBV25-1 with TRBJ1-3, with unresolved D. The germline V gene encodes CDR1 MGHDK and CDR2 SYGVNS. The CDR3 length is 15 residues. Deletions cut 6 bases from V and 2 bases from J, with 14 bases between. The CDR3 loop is CASRDSGGAGNTIYF. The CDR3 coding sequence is TGTGCCAGCAGGGACTCGGGAGGAGCTGGAAACACCATATATTTT.

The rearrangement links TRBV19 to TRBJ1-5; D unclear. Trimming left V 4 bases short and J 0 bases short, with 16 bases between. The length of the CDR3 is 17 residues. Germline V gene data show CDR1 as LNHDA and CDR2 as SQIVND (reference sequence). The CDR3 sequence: CASSSPRQFNSNQPQHF. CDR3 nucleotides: TGTGCCAGTAGTAGCCCCCGGCAGTTCAATAGCAATCAGCCCCAGCATTTT. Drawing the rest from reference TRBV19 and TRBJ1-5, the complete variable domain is DGGITQSPKYLFRKEGQNVTLSCEQNLNHDAMYWYRQDPGQGLRLIYYSQIVNDFQKGDIAEGYSVSREKKESFPLTVTSAQKNPTAFYLCASSSPRQFNSNQPQHFGDGTRLSIL.

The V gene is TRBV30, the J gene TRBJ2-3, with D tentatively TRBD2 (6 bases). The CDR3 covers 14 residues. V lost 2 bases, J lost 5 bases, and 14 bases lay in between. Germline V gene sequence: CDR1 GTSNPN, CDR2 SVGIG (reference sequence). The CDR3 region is CAWSRRREQDTQYF. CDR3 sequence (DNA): TGTGCCTGGAGTAGAAGGCGGGAACAAGATACGCAGTATTTT.

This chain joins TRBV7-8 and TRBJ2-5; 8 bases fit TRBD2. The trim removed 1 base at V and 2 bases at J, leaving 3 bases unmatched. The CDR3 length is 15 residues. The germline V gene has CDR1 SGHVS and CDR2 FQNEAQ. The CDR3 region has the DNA TGTGCCAGCAGCTTAGGACTAGCGATACAAGAGACCCAGTACTTC. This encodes CASSLGLAIQETQYF.

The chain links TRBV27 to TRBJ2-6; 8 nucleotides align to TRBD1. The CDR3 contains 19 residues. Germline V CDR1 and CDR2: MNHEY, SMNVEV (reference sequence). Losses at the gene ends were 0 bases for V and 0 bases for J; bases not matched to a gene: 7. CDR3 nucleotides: TGTGCCAGCAGTTTATCATCAGGGGGCGGCGGCTCTGGGGCCAACGTCCTGACTTTC. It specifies CASSLSSGGGGSGANVLTF.

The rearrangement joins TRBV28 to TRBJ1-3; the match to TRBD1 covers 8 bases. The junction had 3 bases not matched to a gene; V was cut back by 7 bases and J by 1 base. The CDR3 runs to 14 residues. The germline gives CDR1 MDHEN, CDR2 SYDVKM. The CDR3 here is CASTWTGSGNTIYF. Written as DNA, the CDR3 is TGTGCCAGCACCTGGACAGGGTCTGGAAACACCATATATTTT.

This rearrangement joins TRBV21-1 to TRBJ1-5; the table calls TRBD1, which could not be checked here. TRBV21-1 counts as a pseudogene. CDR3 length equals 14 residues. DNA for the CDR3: TGTGCCAGCAGCAAAGCCCCAGGGTCCCAGCCCCAGCATTTT. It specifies CASSKAPGSQPQHF.

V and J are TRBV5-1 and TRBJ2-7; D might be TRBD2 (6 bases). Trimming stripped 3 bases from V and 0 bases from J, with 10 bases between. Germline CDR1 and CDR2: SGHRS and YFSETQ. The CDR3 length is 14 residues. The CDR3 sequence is CASSSRDFSYEQYF. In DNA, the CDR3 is TGCGCCAGCAGCTCCCGGGACTTCTCCTACGAGCAGTACTTC.

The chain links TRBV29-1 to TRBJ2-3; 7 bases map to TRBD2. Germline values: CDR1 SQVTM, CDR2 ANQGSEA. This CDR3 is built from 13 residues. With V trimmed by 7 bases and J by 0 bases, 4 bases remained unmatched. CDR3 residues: CSGGGSSTDTQYF. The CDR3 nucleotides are TGCAGCGGGGGGGGGTCTAGCACAGATACGCAGTATTTT.

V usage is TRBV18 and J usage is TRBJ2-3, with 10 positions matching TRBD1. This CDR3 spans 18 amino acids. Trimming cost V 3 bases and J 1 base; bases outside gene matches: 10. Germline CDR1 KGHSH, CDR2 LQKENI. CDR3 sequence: CASSPAFPTGGRTDTQYF. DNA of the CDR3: TGTGCCAGCTCACCCGCTTTTCCGACAGGGGGCCGCACAGATACGCAGTATTTT.

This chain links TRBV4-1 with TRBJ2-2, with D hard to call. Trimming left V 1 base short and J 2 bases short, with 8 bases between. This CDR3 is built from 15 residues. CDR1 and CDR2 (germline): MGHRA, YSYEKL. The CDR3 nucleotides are TGCGCCAGCAGCCAAGGGTCCAGAAACACCGGGGAGCTGTTTTTT. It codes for CASSQGSRNTGELFF.

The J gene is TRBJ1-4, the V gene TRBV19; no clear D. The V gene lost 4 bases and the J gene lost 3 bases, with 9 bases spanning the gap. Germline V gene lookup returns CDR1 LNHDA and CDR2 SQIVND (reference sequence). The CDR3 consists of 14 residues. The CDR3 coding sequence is TGTGCCAGTAGTAAGGCAGTTTCTAATGAAAAACTGTTTTTT. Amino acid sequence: CASSKAVSNEKLFF.

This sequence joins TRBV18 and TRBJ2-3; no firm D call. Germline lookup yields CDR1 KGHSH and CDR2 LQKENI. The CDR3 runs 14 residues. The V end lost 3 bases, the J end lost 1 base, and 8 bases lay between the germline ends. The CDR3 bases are TGTGCCAGCTCACCGATGAGCCGCACAGATACGCAGTATTTT. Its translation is CASSPMSRTDTQYF.

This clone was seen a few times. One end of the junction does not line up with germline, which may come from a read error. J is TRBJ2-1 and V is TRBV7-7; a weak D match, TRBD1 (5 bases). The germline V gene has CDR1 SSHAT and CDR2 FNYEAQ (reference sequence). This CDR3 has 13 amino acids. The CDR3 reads CASSLDRDNEQFF. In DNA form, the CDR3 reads TGTGCTAGCAGCTTAGACAGAGACAATGAGCAGTTCTTC. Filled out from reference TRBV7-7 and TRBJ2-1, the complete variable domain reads GAGVSQSPRYKVTKRGQDVTLRCDPISSHATLYWYQQALGQGPEFLTYFNYEAQPDKSGLPSDRFSAERPEGSISTLTIQRTEQRDSAMYRCASSLDRDNEQFFGPGTRLTVL.

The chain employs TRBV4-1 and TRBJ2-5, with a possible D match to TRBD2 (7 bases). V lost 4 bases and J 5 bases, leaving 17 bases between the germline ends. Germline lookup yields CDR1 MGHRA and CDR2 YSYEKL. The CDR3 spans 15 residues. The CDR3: CASSPREGGWETQYF. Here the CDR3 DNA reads TGCGCCAGCAGCCCCCGAGAGGGGGGGTGGGAGACCCAGTACTTC.

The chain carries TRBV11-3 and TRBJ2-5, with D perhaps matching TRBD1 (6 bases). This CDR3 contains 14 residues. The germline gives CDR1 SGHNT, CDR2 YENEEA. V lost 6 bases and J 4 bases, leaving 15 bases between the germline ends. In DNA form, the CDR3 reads TGTGCCAGCAGAGTGGACAGTAGAGGAGAGACCCAGTACTTC. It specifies CASRVDSRGETQYF.

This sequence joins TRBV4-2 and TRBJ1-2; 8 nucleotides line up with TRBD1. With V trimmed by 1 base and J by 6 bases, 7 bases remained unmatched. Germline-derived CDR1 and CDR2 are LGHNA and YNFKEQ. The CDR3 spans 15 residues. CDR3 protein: CASSQATDRDDGYTF. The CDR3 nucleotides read TGTGCCAGCAGCCAAGCTACGGACAGGGACGATGGCTACACCTTC.

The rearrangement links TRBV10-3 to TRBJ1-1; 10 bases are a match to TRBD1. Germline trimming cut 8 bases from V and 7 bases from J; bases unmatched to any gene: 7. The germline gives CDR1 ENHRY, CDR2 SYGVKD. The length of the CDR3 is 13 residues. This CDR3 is CAIGRQGASEAFF. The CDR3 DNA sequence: TGTGCCATCGGTAGACAGGGGGCAAGTGAAGCTTTCTTT.

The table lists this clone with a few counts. The CDR3 here is CAITGLTGGGELFF. The CDR3 bases are TGTGCCATCACCGGGCTAACGGGTGGCGGGGAGCTGTTTTTT. The genes are TRBV10-3 and TRBJ2-2; D gene ambiguous. Germline CDR1 is ENHRY and CDR2 is SYGVKD. Trimming left V 7 bases short and J 7 bases short, with 16 bases between. The CDR3 runs 14 residues.

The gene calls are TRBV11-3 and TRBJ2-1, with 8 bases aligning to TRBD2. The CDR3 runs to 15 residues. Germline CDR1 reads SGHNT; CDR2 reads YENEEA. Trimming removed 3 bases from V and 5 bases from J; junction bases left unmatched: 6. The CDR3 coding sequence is TGTGCCAGCAGCTTCGGACTAGCTGCAAACAATGAGCAGTTCTTC. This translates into CASSFGLAANNEQFF.

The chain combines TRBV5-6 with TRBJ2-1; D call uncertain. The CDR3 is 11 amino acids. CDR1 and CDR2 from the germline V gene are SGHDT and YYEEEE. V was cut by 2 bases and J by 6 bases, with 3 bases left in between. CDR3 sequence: CASSFSNEQFF. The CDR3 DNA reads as TGTGCCAGCAGCTTCAGCAATGAGCAGTTCTTC.